The entry below describes one T cell receptor beta chain. Its antigen remains unidentified. The TRB libraries of cDNA were built by UMI-labeled 5' RACE. No DNA is given; TCRdb re-called the 5' RACE reads and lists each CDR3 protein once. This table holds 130,000 or so distinct CDR3 sequences. The source of the sample is a study of CXCR3-negative and CXCR3-positive naive CD8 T cells. Study-level results: For naive cells, CXCR3-negative and CXCR3-positive subsets had similar TRBV-TRBJ usage; for memory cells, usage differed.

This CDR3 has 16 amino acids. The receptor was derived from a human donor in good health. Some clones in this sample may be carry-over from other donors' samples. The chain has TRBV12-3 or TRBV12-4 and TRBJ2-3; TCRdb gives TRBD1 as the D gene, but with no DNA this cannot be confirmed. Specimen: naive CXCR3- CD8+ T cells from blood. Subset given: CD45RO-CCR7+CD27+CD95- naive CD8+ T cells lacking CXCR3 (TNR3-). The CDR3: CASSLSGQGSTDTQYF.